Listed below are T cell receptor beta chains from one sample, sequenced in a study of blood T cell repertoires in COVID-19. The method was immunoSEQ multiplex PCR; TCRdb's version includes in-frame clones alone and lacks a portion of them. The sample includes about 190,000 clones, around 80% of them seen just once. The sample consisted of peripheral blood. The origin of the receptors is a man aged 50-59 years who had recovered from COVID-19. Both conserved end residues are part of each CDR3. Fields, in order: clone size, V gene, D gene, J gene, CDR3 protein, CDR3 DNA. D genes are given only for firm matches. A row's size may be missing; if present it is once, few, many or a size class.

clone size: NA; V gene: TRBV27; D gene: NA; J gene: TRBJ1-5; CDR3 protein: CASSFSSNQPQHF; CDR3 DNA: TGTGCCAGCAGTTTCAGTTCCAATCAGCCCCAGCATTTT
clone size: NA; V gene: TRBV27; D gene: NA; J gene: TRBJ1-1; CDR3 protein: CASSFDMNTEAFF; CDR3 DNA: TGTGCCAGCAGTTTTGACATGAACACTGAAGCTTTCTTT
clone size: NA; V gene: TRBV15; D gene: NA; J gene: TRBJ2-7; CDR3 protein: CATSGGLLGEQYF; CDR3 DNA: TGTGCCACCAGCGGGGGACTTCTAGGGGAGCAGTACTTC
clone size: NA; V gene: TRBV9; D gene: NA; J gene: TRBJ2-2; CDR3 protein: CASSVGNRGGNTGELFF; CDR3 DNA: TGTGCCAGCAGCGTAGGGAACAGGGGAGGGAACACCGGGGAGCTGTTTTTT
clone size: NA; V gene: TRBV10-3; D gene: NA; J gene: TRBJ1-2; CDR3 protein: CAISESGHQPRNYGYTF; CDR3 DNA: TGTGCCATCAGTGAGTCTGGACACCAGCCGAGGAACTATGGCTACACCTTC
clone size: NA; V gene: TRBV5-1; D gene: NA; J gene: TRBJ2-7; CDR3 protein: CAGRQNLTYEQYF; CDR3 DNA: TGCGCCGGACGACAGAATCTAACCTACGAGCAGTACTTC
clone size: NA; V gene: TRBV14; D gene: NA; J gene: TRBJ2-7; CDR3 protein: CASSHEWTGTEQYF; CDR3 DNA: TGTGCCAGCAGCCACGAATGGACGGGAACAGAGCAGTACTTC
clone size: NA; V gene: TRBV27; D gene: NA; J gene: TRBJ1-4; CDR3 protein: CASSPWAGSMGAEKLFF; CDR3 DNA: TGTGCCAGCAGTCCTTGGGCAGGTAGTATGGGGGCTGAAAAACTGTTTTTT
clone size: NA; V gene: TRBV19; D gene: NA; J gene: TRBJ1-4; CDR3 protein: CASSMSRHNEKLFF; CDR3 DNA: TGTGCCAGTAGTATGAGCAGGCATAATGAAAAACTGTTTTTT
clone size: NA; V gene: TRBV5-5; D gene: NA; J gene: TRBJ2-1; CDR3 protein: CASSFYGFRYNEQFF; CDR3 DNA: TGTGCCAGCAGCTTTTACGGGTTTCGTTACAATGAGCAGTTCTTC
clone size: NA; V gene: TRBV5-1; D gene: NA; J gene: TRBJ1-6; CDR3 protein: CATSRDGGARSPLHF; CDR3 DNA: TGCGCCACCTCGCGGGATGGGGGGGCTAGATCACCCCTCCACTTT
clone size: NA; V gene: TRBV24-1; D gene: NA; J gene: TRBJ1-5; CDR3 protein: CATSDPGEGNQPQHF; CDR3 DNA: TGTGCCACCAGTGATCCCGGGGAGGGCAATCAGCCCCAGCATTTT
clone size: NA; V gene: TRBV7-9; D gene: NA; J gene: TRBJ2-1; CDR3 protein: CASSATFEVRRNEQFF; CDR3 DNA: TGTGCCAGCAGCGCGACGTTTGAAGTTAGGCGGAATGAGCAGTTCTTC
clone size: NA; V gene: TRBV5-5; D gene: NA; J gene: TRBJ1-1; CDR3 protein: CASSIQGGRTEAFF; CDR3 DNA: TGTGCCAGCAGCATCCAGGGCGGGAGGACTGAAGCTTTCTTT
clone size: once; V gene: TRBV29-1; D gene: TRBD1; J gene: TRBJ1-2; CDR3 protein: CSVAQDRSNNYGHTF; CDR3 DNA: TGCAGCGTTGCGCAGGACAGGTCAAATAACTATGGCCACACCTTC
clone size: NA; V gene: TRBV28; D gene: TRBD2; J gene: TRBJ2-7; CDR3 protein: CASSSGTSGMYYEQYF; CDR3 DNA: TGTGCCAGCAGTTCCGGGACTAGCGGGATGTACTACGAGCAGTACTTC
clone size: NA; V gene: TRBV15; D gene: NA; J gene: TRBJ1-4; CDR3 protein: CATVQGRSNEKLFF; CDR3 DNA: TGTGCCACCGTCCAGGGAAGGTCTAATGAAAAACTGTTTTTT
clone size: NA; V gene: TRBV6-1; D gene: TRBD1; J gene: TRBJ1-4; CDR3 protein: CASSDRDRARQKLFF; CDR3 DNA: TGTGCCAGCAGTGACCGGGACAGGGCAAGGCAAAAACTGTTTTTT
clone size: NA; V gene: TRBV6-5; D gene: TRBD1; J gene: TRBJ1-3; CDR3 protein: CASMLTGFFGNTIYF; CDR3 DNA: TGTGCCAGCATGTTGACAGGGTTTTTTGGAAACACCATATATTTT
clone size: NA; V gene: TRBV13; D gene: NA; J gene: TRBJ2-7; CDR3 protein: CASSLRGGGAANEQYF; CDR3 DNA: TGTGCCAGCAGCTTAAGGGGAGGCGGCGCGGCGAACGAGCAGTACTTC
clone size: once; V gene: TRBV9; D gene: TRBD2; J gene: TRBJ2-3; CDR3 protein: CASSATSGGDTQYF; CDR3 DNA: TGTGCCAGCAGCGCGACTAGCGGGGGGGATACGCAGTATTTT
clone size: few; V gene: TRBV7-3; D gene: NA; J gene: TRBJ2-1; CDR3 protein: CASSLSPNNEQFF; CDR3 DNA: TGTGCCAGCAGCCTGAGCCCAAACAATGAGCAGTTCTTC
clone size: once; V gene: TRBV3-1/TRBV3-2; D gene: NA; J gene: TRBJ2-2; CDR3 protein: CASSQDSFPGELFF; CDR3 DNA: TGTGCCAGCAGCCAAGACAGTTTCCCCGGGGAGCTGTTTTTT
clone size: NA; V gene: TRBV9; D gene: TRBD2; J gene: TRBJ2-1; CDR3 protein: CASSVRTSGANEQFF; CDR3 DNA: TGTGCCAGCAGCGTACGGACTAGCGGTGCCAATGAGCAGTTCTTC
clone size: NA; V gene: TRBV24-1; D gene: TRBD2; J gene: TRBJ2-1; CDR3 protein: CATSDSGLAGGYYNEQFF; CDR3 DNA: TGTGCCACCAGTGATTCGGGACTAGCGGGAGGTTACTACAATGAGCAGTTCTTC
clone size: NA; V gene: TRBV19; D gene: NA; J gene: TRBJ2-2; CDR3 protein: CASNRDLNTGELFF; CDR3 DNA: TGTGCCAGTAATCGGGATTTGAACACCGGGGAGCTGTTTTTT
clone size: NA; V gene: TRBV4-2; D gene: TRBD1; J gene: TRBJ1-4; CDR3 protein: CASSPLEQGAREKLFF; CDR3 DNA: TGTGCCAGCAGCCCGCTAGAACAGGGGGCGCGTGAAAAACTGTTTTTT